This TCR beta chain was identified in a study of cytomegalovirus exposure and HLA in healthy donors. Whole-study context: An early release of data contained roughly 86 million unique TCRs, which came from HLA-typed donors.

The CDR3 is 14 residues long. The V gene's germline CDR1 is WSHSY and CDR2 SAAADI. V was trimmed by 0 bases and J by 6 bases, leaving 11 bases between them. Researchers ran the PCR with 60 Vbeta and 13 Jbeta primers. Study processing details: Unique TCR beta chains numbered roughly 83 million in a later analysis, with roughly 10 million shared. The data were produced by immunoSEQ multiplex PCR, yet TCRdb's version contains in-frame clones alone and is incomplete. The DNA was the basis for D and trimming; V, J and clone size are from that table. The specimen's table records about 83,000 clones. In the case of this clone: The antigen is not known.

Study results and caveats: Several of the most significant clusters were apparently associated with common viral pathogens in a later analysis.

Sequenced sample: PBMCs. This TCR derives from a man younger than 35 in good health and CMV-seropositive. This rearrangement joins TRBV10-2 to TRBJ1-2; D uncertain. CDR3 DNA sequence: TGCGCCAGCAGTGAGTCGGGCAGATTAAATGGCTACACCTTC. Its translation is CASSESGRLNGYTF.